The entry below gives a single T cell receptor (beta chain) sequence along with its context. Its cognate antigen has yet to be identified. No qualities accompany the bases; no much larger clone lies one base away. The time point label here, explained by the study, means: baseline before first vaccination. Vaccinee samples were obtained from the UK trials COV001 and COV002, which included a single-blind randomized controlled phase 2/3 trial of AZD1222 (ChAdOx1 nCoV-19) in healthy adults. For TCRbeta chain sequencing, PBMC samples were collected from trial participants at day 0 and at day 28 after the second dose. The CDR3 regions of human TCRbeta chains were analyzed by immunosequencing. As for the original processing: Repertoire TCRs were checked for matches against a reference library of SARS-CoV-2-specific TCRs that had been generated using the MIRA antigen-specificity platform. Breadth was defined as the fraction of unique TCRs that were SARS-CoV-2-associated. Depth was defined as the fraction of total T cells that were SARS-CoV-2-associated. Using the MIRA data, each spike-specific TCR was assigned both to the spike region to which the TCR was reactive and to a CD4 or CD8 class. Log10-transformed breadth and depth values were compared by one-way ANOVA with Sidak's multiple comparisons tests. Entries here come from immuneACCESS through TCRdb and include only in-frame sequences with V and J called. Some clones fail to appear in such tables; in the studies checked, an unresolved V gene covers under half of the shortfall, and the cause of the remainder is unknown. V and J calls and clone size follow that table, whereas D and trimming were derived from the DNA. Present in this sample are some 100,000 clones, around 90% of which were seen just once. The top ten constitute under 2% of the sample.

This sample was taken from a study of T cell responses to AZD1222 COVID-19 vaccine (dated by TCRdb to the early 2020s). In terms of the full investigation: AZD1222 recipients with second doses at about 4 weeks or about 12 weeks were pooled, because spike-specific TCR depth and breadth did not differ between schedules. A total of about 250 trial participants underwent TCR sequencing, of whom more than 200 had received two doses of AZD1222 and some 26 had received two doses of the MenACWY control vaccine. Trial participants were enrolled into age subgroups of 18-55, 56-69 and 70-plus years, which contained about 150, 27 and 61 TCR-sequenced participants, respectively. General study outcomes and caveats: Epitopes outside the regions mutated in the B.1.351 and B.1.1.7 variants were reportedly recognized by nearly half of the unique spike-specific TCRs. A significant rise in spike-specific TCR breadth and depth was observed after two AZD1222 doses relative to day 0 and relative to MenACWY recipients. The vaccine-associated CD4 TCRs covered the entire spike protein, and the dominant responses fell in regions 160-218 and 743-854. The 56-69-year group was small, and its depth increase did not reach significance, likely because of low power. Conclusions about previously exposed vaccinees are limited because only five or six AZD1222 recipients were SARS-CoV-2 seropositive at baseline. Participants were mostly white British, with more females than males. The authors suggested clonal diversity may have been underestimated. Because no day 14 peak-response samples were available, repertoires were characterized only after the peak T cell response.

Taken from cysteine to phenylalanine, the CDR3 has 15 residues. Only CDR3 DNA remains: 45 bases, in frame from the first base. Between the V and J ends, shortened by 2 bases and 5 bases respectively, the junction contains 12 bases. Via the germline V gene (reference sequence), CDR1 is MNHEY and CDR2 SMNVEV. The sample consisted of peripheral blood, taken on day 0 of AZD1222 vaccination. The clonotype comes from an adult in good health. The chain uses TRBV27 and TRBJ2-2; the D region possibly corresponds to TRBD1 (5 bases align). The CDR3 sequence is CASSLLTGQTGELFF. The bases read TGTGCCAGCAGTTTACTCACAGGTCAAACCGGGGAGCTGTTTTTT.